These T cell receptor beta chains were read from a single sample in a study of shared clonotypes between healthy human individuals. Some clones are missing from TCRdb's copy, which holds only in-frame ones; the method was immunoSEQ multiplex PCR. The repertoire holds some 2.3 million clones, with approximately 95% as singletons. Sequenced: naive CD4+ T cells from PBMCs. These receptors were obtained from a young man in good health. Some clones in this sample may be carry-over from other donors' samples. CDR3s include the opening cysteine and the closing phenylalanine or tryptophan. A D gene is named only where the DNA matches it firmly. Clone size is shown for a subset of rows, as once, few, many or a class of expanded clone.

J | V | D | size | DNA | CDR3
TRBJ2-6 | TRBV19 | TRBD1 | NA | TGTGCCAGTAGCCGGACAGGGGCGTCCTCTGGGGCCAACGTCCTGACTTTC | CASSRTGASSGANVLTF
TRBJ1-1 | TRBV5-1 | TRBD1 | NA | TGCGCCAGCAGCGGAACAGGGGGGAGGACTGAAGCTTTCTTT | CASSGTGGRTEAFF
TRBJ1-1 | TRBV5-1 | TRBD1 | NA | TGCGCCAGCAGCACACTGGGACAGGGTGGAAACACTGAAGCTTTCTTT | CASSTLGQGGNTEAFF
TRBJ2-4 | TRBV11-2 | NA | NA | TGTGCCAGCAGCTTAGGGGGCGGGGGCCCAGCCAAAAACATTCAGTACTTC | CASSLGGGGPAKNIQYF
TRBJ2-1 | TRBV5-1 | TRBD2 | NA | TGCGCCAGCAGCGGGACTAGCGGGAGGGCCGCCAGGGTTGAGCAGTTCTTC | CASSGTSGRAARVEQFF
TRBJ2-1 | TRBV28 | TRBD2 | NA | TGTGCCAGCAGAGGGACTAGTTTCGCGGTCAATGAGCAGTTCTTC | CASRGTSFAVNEQFF
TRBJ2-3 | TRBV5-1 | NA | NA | TGCGCCAGCAGCTCACAGGGGACTAACACAGATACGCAGTATTTT | CASSSQGTNTDTQYF
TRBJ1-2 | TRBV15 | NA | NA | TGTGCCACCAGCTCCTCTCCCCACAGGGACGGCTACACCTTC | CATSSSPHRDGYTF
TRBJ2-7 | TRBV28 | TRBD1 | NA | TGTGCCAGCAGTTCCCCCGGGACAGGCTCCTACGAGCAGTACTTC | CASSSPGTGSYEQYF
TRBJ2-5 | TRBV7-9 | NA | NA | TGTGCCAGCAGCTTAGGTTCAGGGTTCGACGTTCGGGAGACCCAGTACTTC | CASSLGSGFDVRETQYF
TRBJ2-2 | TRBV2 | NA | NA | TGTGCCAGCAGCGCCCGTGACACCGGGGAGCTGTTTTTT | CASSARDTGELFF
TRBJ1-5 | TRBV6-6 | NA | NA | TGTGCCAGCAGTTACCGGGGTCGAGACCAGCCCCAGCATTTT | CASSYRGRDQPQHF
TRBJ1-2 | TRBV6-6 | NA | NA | TGTGCCAGCAGCCAAGGGAGTCGGCTTGGCTACACCTTC | CASSQGSRLGYTF
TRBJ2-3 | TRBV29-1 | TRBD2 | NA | TGCAGCGTACTGGCGGGAGGGTCAGATACGCAGTATTTT | CSVLAGGSDTQYF
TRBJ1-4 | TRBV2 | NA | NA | TGTGCCAGCAGTGAGGGGCAGGGCGGCGAAAAACTGTTTTTT | CASSEGQGGEKLFF
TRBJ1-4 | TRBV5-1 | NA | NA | TGCGCCAGCAGCTTGGCCCCCCTCCCTAATGAAAAACTGTTTTTT | CASSLAPLPNEKLFF
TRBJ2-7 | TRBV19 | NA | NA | TGTGCCAGTAGTCTAATAGGACAGTCAAATTCACCCTACGAGCAGTACTTC | CASSLIGQSNSPYEQYF
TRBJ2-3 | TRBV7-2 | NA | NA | TGTGCCAGCAGCAGCCAGTCACCAGGAGGCACAGATACGCAGTATTTT | CASSSQSPGGTDTQYF
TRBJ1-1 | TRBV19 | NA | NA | TGTGCCAGTAGTATAGCGCAGGCGGAGCCGAACACTGAAGCTTTCTTT | CASSIAQAEPNTEAFF
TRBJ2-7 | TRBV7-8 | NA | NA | TGTGCCAGCAGCCCCGCCTACGAGCAGTACTTC | CASSPAYEQYF
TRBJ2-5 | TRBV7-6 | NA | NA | TGTGCCAGCAGCTTTGTGACCCAAGAGACCCAGTACTTC | CASSFVTQETQYF
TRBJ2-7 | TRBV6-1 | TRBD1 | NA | TGTGCCAGCGCCCGTCCCGGGACAGGGGTTGACGAGCAGTACTTC | CASARPGTGVDEQYF
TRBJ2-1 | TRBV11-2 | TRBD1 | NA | TGTGCCAGCAGCTTTCGGGACAGGTCGTACAATGAGCAGTTCTTC | CASSFRDRSYNEQFF
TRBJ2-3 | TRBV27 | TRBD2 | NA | TGTGCCAGCAGTTTAGAGGCTAGCGGGAGACCAGATACGCAGTATTTT | CASSLEASGRPDTQYF
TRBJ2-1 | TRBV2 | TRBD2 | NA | TGTGCCAGCAGCGGAGCGGGAGGCTACAATGAGCAGTTCTTC | CASSGAGGYNEQFF
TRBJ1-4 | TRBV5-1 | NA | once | TGCGCCAGCAGCGATCCTGGAGGGGCAAATGAAAAACTGTTTTTT | CASSDPGGANEKLFF